Below, 17 T cell receptor beta chains from the same sample are listed, as sequenced in a study of T cells after yellow fever vaccination. TCRdb used MiXCR to reprocess the 5' RACE reads, holding one entry per CDR3 protein. The sample lists some 320,000 distinct CDR3 sequences, about 11% occurring once. The sequences come from CD4+ T cells sorted from PBMCs, collected 45 days after the yellow fever booster vaccination. All receptors come from a man younger than 35 who received the YFV17D yellow fever vaccine.

This clonotype has a count of ten or more. The germline gene is not matched at one end of the junction; a read error may be the cause. V and J are TRBV5-1 and TRBJ2-2; D not certain. This CDR3 spans 14 amino acids. Germline loops: CDR1 SGHRS, CDR2 YFSETQ. The CDR3 loop is CASSPPTYTGELFF. The CDR3 nucleotides are TGCGCCAGCAGCCCCCCGACCTACACGGGGGAGCTGTTTTTT. Full variable domain (outside the CDR3, taken from reference TRBV5-1 and TRBJ2-2): KAGVTQTPRYLIKTRGQQVTLSCSPISGHRSVSWYQQTPGQGLQFLFEYFSETQRNKGNFPGRFSGRQFSNSRSEMNVSTLELGDSALYLCASSPPTYTGELFFGEGSRLTVL.

The rearrangement links TRBV20-1 to TRBJ2-3, with 11 bases matching TRBD1. Germline V gene data show CDR1 as DFQATT and CDR2 as SNEGSKA (reference sequence). There are 14 residues in the CDR3. The CDR3: CSPPDRGRPDTQYF. The CDR3 nucleotides are TGCAGCCCTCCGGACAGGGGGCGACCAGATACGCAGTATTTT.

This clonotype was detected a few times. This chain uses TRBV13 with TRBJ1-1; possibly TRBD1 for D (5 bases). Germline values: CDR1 PRHDT, CDR2 FYEKMQ (reference sequence). The CDR3 sequence is 11 residues long. Trimming left V 2 bases short and J 9 bases short, with 7 bases between. CDR3 loop: CASSLRTQAFF. DNA for the CDR3: TGTGCCAGCAGCTTAAGGACACAAGCTTTCTTT.

The genes are TRBV7-2 and TRBJ2-5, with 9 bases matching TRBD2. This CDR3 comprises 14 residues. V was pared by 3 bases and J by 7 bases, with 6 bases of the junction left unmatched. Looked up from germline, CDR1 is SGHTA and CDR2 is FQGNSA. DNA for the CDR3: TGTGCCAGCAGCTTTCCTAGCGGGGAGGGGACCCAGTACTTC. It encodes CASSFPSGEGTQYF.

V gene TRBV11-1 combines with J gene TRBJ2-1, with a tentative D call TRBD2 (5 bases). Trimming took 5 bases from V and 3 from J, leaving 14 bases between them. Germline CDR1 is SGHAT and CDR2 is FQDESV (reference sequence). CDR3 size: 15 residues. The CDR3 here is CASSPGSEGYNEQFF. The CDR3 nucleotides read TGTGCCAGCAGCCCGGGGTCCGAGGGCTACAATGAGCAGTTCTTC.

The chain employs TRBV7-2 and TRBJ1-1, with 8 bases fitting TRBD1. Unmatched junction bases numbered 5, after V lost 4 bases and J lost 1 base. This CDR3 region has 15 residues. Germline CDR1 SGHTA, CDR2 FQGNSA. The CDR3 loop reads CASSYSGGSNTEAFF. DNA of the CDR3: TGTGCCAGCAGCTACTCAGGGGGCTCGAACACTGAAGCTTTCTTT.

This clonotype was found a few times. V and J are TRBV7-2 and TRBJ2-5; D unclear. Germline assignment: CDR1 SGHTA and CDR2 FQGNSA. The CDR3 consists of 15 residues. V dropped 1 base and J dropped 4 bases, with 13 bases sitting between them. The chain's CDR3 is CASSLVAPRGETQYF. In DNA form, the CDR3 reads TGTGCCAGCAGCTTAGTGGCCCCTCGAGGAGAGACCCAGTACTTC.

At least ten counts were recorded for this clonotype. The J gene is TRBJ2-7, the V gene TRBV6-1; D not resolved. The CDR3 runs 11 residues. Trimming removed 3 bases from V and 2 bases from J, with 2 bases in between. CDR1 is MNHNS, CDR2 SASEGT, per germline. Here the CDR3 DNA reads TGTGCCAGCAGTGAGACCTACGAGCAGTACGTC. It is translated as CASSETYEQYV.

This clonotype was counted many times. The chain combines TRBV5-1 with TRBJ1-2; TRBD1 aligns across 7 bases. Per the germline V gene, CDR1 is SGHRS and CDR2 is YFSETQ. Germline trimming cut 2 bases from V and 2 bases from J; bases unmatched to any gene: 3. The CDR3 extends over 14 amino acids. CDR3 bases: TGCGCCAGCAGCTTCCGGGACAGCAACTATGGCTACACCTTC. It codes for CASSFRDSNYGYTF.

This clonotype has just a few counts. The V call is TRBV6-5, the J call TRBJ1-1; 11 bases line up with TRBD1. Germline trimming cut 7 bases from V and 3 bases from J; bases unmatched to any gene: 10. The CDR3 spans 16 residues. The germline gives CDR1 MNHEY, CDR2 SVGAGI. CDR3 bases: TGTGCCAGCACACCCGGGACAGGGGGGGATGACACTGAAGCTTTCTTT. Encoded protein: CASTPGTGGDDTEAFF.

This clonotype occurred a few times. The CDR3, as DNA: TGCAGCGTTTCCGGGACTAGCGGGGTGCGGGAGGAGCAGTACTTC. Amino acids: CSVSGTSGVREEQYF. This chain links TRBV29-1 with TRBJ2-7, with TRBD2 identical over 13 bases. The germline V gene encodes CDR1 SQVTM and CDR2 ANQGSEA. CDR3 length: 15 amino acids. Trimming at V came to 5 bases and at J to 7 bases, leaving 11 bases not matched to a gene.

The chain joins TRBV11-2 to TRBJ2-5; D possibly corresponds to TRBD2 (5 bases). The CDR3 contains 15 residues. V lost 1 base and J lost 5, with 14 bases in between. Germline V gives CDR1 SGHAT, CDR2 FQNNGV. In nucleotides, the CDR3 is TGTGCCAGCAGCTTAGCCCCACCGGGGTTGGAGACCCAGTACTTC. The encoded protein is CASSLAPPGLETQYF.

This clonotype appeared a few times. The chain has TRBV6-5 and TRBJ2-7; 9 bases map to TRBD1. Germline CDR1 reads MNHEY; CDR2 reads SVGAGI. J was trimmed by 5 bases and V by 5 bases; bases with no gene match: 7. This CDR3 is built from 14 residues. CDR3 nucleotides: TGTGCCAGCAGTGGCGGGACAGGGATAAACGAGCAGTACTTC. This translates into CASSGGTGINEQYF.

A few counts support this clonotype. V usage is TRBV6-5 and J usage is TRBJ1-6; D gene ambiguous. This CDR3 has 14 residues. The V and J ends lost 6 bases and 8 bases respectively, with 14 bases between them. Germline CDR1 is MNHEY and CDR2 is SVGAGI. CDR3 amino acids: CASRVFLGDSPLHF. CDR3 sequence (DNA): TGTGCCAGCAGAGTATTCCTCGGGGATTCACCCCTCCACTTT.

This clonotype occurred many times. The chain recombines TRBV3-2 with TRBJ2-1; TRBD1 is the table's D call, not checked against the DNA. TRBV3-2 is a recognized pseudogene. There are 14 residues in the CDR3. The CDR3 bases are TGTGCCAGCAGCCCGCCGGGAATTCTCAATGAGCAGTTCTTC. Translating it yields CASSPPGILNEQFF.

This clonotype was counted ten times or more. The chain carries TRBV11-2 and TRBJ1-6; D unresolved. In germline, CDR1 is SGHAT, CDR2 FQNNGV. The length of the CDR3 is 15 residues. Trimming pared 1 base from V and 7 bases from J, leaving 11 bases between. This CDR3 is CASSLVGRLNSPLHF. As DNA, the CDR3 is TGTGCCAGCAGCTTAGTGGGCAGATTAAATTCACCCCTCCACTTT.

This clonotype came up a few times. This rearrangement joins TRBV5-1 to TRBJ2-2, with 10 nucleotides matching TRBD1. The ends lost 7 bases at V and 5 bases at J; junction bases unmatched: 8. The CDR3 runs to 15 residues. Germline V lookup: CDR1 SGHRS, CDR2 YFSETQ. CDR3 residues: CASAIGTGETGELFF. The CDR3 coding sequence is TGCGCCAGCGCTATAGGGACAGGGGAGACCGGGGAGCTGTTTTTT.